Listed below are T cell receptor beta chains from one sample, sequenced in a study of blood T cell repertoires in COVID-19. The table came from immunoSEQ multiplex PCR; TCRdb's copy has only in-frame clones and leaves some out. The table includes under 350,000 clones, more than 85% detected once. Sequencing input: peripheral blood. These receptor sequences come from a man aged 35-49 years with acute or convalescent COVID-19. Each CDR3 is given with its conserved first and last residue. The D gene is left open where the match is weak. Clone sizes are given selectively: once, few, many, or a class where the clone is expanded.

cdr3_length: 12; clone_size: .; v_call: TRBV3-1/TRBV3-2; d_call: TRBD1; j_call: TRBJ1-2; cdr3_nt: TGTGCCAGCAGCCGGCAGGGGGATGGCTACACCTTC; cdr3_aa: CASSRQGDGYTF
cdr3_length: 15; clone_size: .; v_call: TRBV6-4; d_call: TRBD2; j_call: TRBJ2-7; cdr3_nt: TGTGCCAGCAGTGACTCGGGGACTAGTCGCTACGAGCAGTACTTC; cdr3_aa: CASSDSGTSRYEQYF
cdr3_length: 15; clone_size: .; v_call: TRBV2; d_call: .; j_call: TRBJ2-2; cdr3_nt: TGTGCCAGCAGCCCAGACTCAAGAGGGACCGGGGAGCTGTTTTTT; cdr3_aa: CASSPDSRGTGELFF
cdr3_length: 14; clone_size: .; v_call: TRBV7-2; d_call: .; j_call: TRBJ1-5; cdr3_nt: TGTGCCAGCAGCTTAAATGCAGGTTATCAGCCCCAGCATTTT; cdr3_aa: CASSLNAGYQPQHF
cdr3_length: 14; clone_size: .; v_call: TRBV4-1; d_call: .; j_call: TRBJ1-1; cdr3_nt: TGCGCCAGCAGCCAACCCCTAGGGAACACTGAAGCTTTCTTT; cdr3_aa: CASSQPLGNTEAFF
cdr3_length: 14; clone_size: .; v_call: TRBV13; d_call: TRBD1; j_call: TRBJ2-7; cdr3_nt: TGTGCCAGCAGCTTAGGGGGACAGCCCTACGAGCAGTACTTC; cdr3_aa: CASSLGGQPYEQYF
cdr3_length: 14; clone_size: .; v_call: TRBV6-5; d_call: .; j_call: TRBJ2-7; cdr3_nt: TGTGCCAGCAGCCGCGAAGACGGGTCGGGGGAGCAGTACTTC; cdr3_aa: CASSREDGSGEQYF
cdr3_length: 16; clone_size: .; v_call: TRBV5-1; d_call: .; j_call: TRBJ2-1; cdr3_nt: TGCGCCAGCAGCTTGCTACGGGGGACTCAATACAATGAGCAGTTCTTC; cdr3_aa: CASSLLRGTQYNEQFF
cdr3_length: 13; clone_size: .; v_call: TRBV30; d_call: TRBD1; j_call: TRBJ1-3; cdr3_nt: TGTGCCTGGGGACAGGGATCAGGAAACACCATATATTTT; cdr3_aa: CAWGQGSGNTIYF
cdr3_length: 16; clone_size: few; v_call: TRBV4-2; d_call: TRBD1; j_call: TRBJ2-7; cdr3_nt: TGTGCCAGCAGCCAAGATCGACAGGGCCCTTTGGGGGAGCAGTACTTC; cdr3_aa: CASSQDRQGPLGEQYF
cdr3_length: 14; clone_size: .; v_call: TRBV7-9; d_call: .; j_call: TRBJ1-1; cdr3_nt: TGTGCCAGCGTACTACAGGGTTATAGCACTGAAGCTTTCTTT; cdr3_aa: CASVLQGYSTEAFF
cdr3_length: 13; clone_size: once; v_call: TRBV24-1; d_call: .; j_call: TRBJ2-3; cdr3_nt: TGTGCCACCAGTGATTCGAGAGCAGATACGCAGTATTTT; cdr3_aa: CATSDSRADTQYF
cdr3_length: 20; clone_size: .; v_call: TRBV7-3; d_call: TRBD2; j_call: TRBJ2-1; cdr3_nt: TGTGCCAGCAGCGTTCGGACTAGCGGGGGCCAATACCACAACTACAATGAGCAGTTCTTC; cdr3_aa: CASSVRTSGGQYHNYNEQFF
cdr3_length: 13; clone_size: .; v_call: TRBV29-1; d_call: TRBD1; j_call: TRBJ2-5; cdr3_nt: TGCAGCGCCCAGGGACAGGGTTCACGGACCCAGTACTTC; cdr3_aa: CSAQGQGSRTQYF
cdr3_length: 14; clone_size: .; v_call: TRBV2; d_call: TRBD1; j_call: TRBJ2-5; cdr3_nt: TGTGCCAGCAGTTGGACAGGCCCTCAAGAGACCCAGTACTTC; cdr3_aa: CASSWTGPQETQYF
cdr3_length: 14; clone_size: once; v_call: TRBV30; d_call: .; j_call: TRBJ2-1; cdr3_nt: TGTGCCTGGAGTCTGCTCAGCTCCTACAATGAGCAGTTCTTC; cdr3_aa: CAWSLLSSYNEQFF
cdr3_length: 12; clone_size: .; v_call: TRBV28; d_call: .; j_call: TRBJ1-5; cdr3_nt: TGTGCCAGCAGTCCCCCCAGGGGGCCCCAGCATTTT; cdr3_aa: CASSPPRGPQHF
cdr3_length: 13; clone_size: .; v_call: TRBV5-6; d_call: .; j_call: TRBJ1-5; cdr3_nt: TGTGCCAGCAGCGTTAGGAGGGACCAGCCCCAGCATTTT; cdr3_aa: CASSVRRDQPQHF
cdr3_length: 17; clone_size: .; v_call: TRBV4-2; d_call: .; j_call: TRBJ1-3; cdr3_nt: TGTGCCAGCAGCCAAGAGGGGAGGCACCGTCCTGGAAACACCATATATTTT; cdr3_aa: CASSQEGRHRPGNTIYF
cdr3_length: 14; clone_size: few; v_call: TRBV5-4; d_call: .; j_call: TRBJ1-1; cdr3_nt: TGTGCCAGCAGCCCTCGGGGTCGGGGAACTGAAGCTTTCTTT; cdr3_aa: CASSPRGRGTEAFF
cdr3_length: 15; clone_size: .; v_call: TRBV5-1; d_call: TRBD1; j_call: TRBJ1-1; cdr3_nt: TGCGCCAGCAGCGACGGGACAGGGAGGAACACTGAAGCTTTCTTT; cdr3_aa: CASSDGTGRNTEAFF
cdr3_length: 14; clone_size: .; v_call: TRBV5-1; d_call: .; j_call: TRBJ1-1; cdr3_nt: TGCGCCAGCGAACCGGGGGGGTTAAGGACTGAAGCTTTCTTT; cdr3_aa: CASEPGGLRTEAFF
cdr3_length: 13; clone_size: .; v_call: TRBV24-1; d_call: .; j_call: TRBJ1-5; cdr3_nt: TGTGCCACCAGTTGGGGAGGCAATCAGCCCCAGCATTTT; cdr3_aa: CATSWGGNQPQHF
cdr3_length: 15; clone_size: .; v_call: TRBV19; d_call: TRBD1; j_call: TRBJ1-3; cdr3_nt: TGTGCCAGTAGTGGCCGAGGGGGCCGTGGAAACACCATATATTTT; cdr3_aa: CASSGRGGRGNTIYF
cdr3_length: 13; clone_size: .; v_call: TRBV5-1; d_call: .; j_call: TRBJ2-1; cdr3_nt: TGCGCCAGCAGCTTGGAACCTAGCAATGAGCAGTTCTTC; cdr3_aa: CASSLEPSNEQFF
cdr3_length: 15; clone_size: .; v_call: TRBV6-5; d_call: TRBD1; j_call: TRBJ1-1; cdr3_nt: TGTGCCAGCAGTCCGATCGACAGGGTGAACACTGAAGCTTTCTTT; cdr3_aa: CASSPIDRVNTEAFF
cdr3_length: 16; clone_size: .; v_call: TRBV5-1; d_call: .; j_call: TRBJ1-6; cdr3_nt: TGCGCCAGCAGCTCAGGGGCTAGCTCCTATAATTCACCCCTCCACTTT; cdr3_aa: CASSSGASSYNSPLHF
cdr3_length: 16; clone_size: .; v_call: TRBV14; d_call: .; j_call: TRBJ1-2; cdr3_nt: TGTGCCAGCAGCCAAGTCAGGCCCCGAGGGCACTATGGCTACACCTTC; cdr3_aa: CASSQVRPRGHYGYTF
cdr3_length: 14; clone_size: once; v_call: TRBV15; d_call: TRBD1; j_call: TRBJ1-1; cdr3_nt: TGTGCCACCAGCAGAGCTAGGGGGCACACTGAAGCTTTCTTT; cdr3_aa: CATSRARGHTEAFF
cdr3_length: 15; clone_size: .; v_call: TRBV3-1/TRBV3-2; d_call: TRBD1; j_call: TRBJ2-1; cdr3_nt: TGTGCCAGCAGCCACAGACAGGGGGCAGGTAATGAGCAGTTCTTC; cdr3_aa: CASSHRQGAGNEQFF
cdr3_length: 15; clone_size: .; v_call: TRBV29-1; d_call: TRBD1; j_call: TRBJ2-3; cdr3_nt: TGCAGCGTTACCAAAGGGACAGGGGGCACAGATACGCAGTATTTT; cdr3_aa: CSVTKGTGGTDTQYF
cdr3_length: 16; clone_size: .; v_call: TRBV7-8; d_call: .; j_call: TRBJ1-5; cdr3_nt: TGTGCCAGCAGCTTACCCGGGACTTATAGCAATCAGCCCCAGCATTTT; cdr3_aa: CASSLPGTYSNQPQHF
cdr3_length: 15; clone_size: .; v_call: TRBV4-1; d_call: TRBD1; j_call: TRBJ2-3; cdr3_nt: TGCGCCAGCAGCCTTCAGACAGGGATAGCAGATACGCAGTATTTT; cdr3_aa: CASSLQTGIADTQYF
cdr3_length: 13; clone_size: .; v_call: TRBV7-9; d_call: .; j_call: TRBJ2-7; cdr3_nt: TGTGCCAGCAGCTTAAGGACAGAAAGGGAGCAGTACTTC; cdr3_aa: CASSLRTEREQYF
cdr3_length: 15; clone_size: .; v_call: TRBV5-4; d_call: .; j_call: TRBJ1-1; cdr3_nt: TGTGCCAGTTCTCCTCCCCCAGGGGCGAACACTGAAGCTTTCTTT; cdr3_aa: CASSPPPGANTEAFF
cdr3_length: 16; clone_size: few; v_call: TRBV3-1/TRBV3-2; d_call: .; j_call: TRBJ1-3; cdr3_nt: TGTGCCAGCAGCCAAGATCCACTGAGCTCTGGAAACACCATATATTTT; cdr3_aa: CASSQDPLSSGNTIYF
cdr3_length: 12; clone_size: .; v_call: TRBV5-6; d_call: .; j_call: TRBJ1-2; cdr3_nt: TGTGCCAGCAGCTTGGGGCAGGGGGGCTACACCTTC; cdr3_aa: CASSLGQGGYTF